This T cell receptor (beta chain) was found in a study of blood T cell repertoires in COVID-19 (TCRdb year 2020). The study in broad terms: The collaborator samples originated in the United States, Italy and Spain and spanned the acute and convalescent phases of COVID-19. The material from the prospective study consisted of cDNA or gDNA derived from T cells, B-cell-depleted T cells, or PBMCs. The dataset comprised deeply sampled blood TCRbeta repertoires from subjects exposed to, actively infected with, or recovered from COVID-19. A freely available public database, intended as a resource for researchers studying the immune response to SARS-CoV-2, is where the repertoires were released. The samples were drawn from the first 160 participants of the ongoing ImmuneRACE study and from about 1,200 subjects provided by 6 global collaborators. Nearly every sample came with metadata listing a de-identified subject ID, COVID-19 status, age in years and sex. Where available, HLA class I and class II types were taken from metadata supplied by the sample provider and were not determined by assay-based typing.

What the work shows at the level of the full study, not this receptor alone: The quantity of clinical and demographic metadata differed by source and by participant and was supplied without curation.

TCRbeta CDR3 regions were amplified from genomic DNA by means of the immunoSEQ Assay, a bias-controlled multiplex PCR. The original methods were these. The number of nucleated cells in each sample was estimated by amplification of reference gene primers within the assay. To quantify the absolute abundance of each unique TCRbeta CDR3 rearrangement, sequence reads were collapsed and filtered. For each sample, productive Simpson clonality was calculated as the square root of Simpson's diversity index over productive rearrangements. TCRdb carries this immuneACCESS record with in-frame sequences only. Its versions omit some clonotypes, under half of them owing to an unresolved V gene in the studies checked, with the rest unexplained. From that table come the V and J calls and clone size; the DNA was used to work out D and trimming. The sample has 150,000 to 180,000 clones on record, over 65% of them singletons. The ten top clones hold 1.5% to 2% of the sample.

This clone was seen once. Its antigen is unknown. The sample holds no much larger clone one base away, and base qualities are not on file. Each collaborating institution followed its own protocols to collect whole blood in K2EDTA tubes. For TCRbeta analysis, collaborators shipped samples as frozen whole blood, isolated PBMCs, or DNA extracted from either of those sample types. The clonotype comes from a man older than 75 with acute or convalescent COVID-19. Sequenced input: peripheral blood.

The CDR3 protein sequence reads: CASSTGPGRELFF. The sequence in DNA is TGTGCCAGCAGCACCGGACCCGGGCGGGAACTGTTTTTT. Recombination linked TRBV5-6 to TRBJ1-4, with the D gene uncertain. The germline V gene yields SGHDT for CDR1 and YYEEEE for CDR2. The junction shows trimming of 4 bases on V and 12 bases on J, plus 16 bases between the germline ends. The CDR3 spans 13 residues, from the cysteine through the phenylalanine. The entry retains the CDR3 DNA only, 39 bases that are in frame from base 1.